The clone carrying this TCR beta chain was seen just once. These data belong to a study of T cell changes during pregnancy in multiple sclerosis. The CDR3 runs 16 residues. The V segment lost 2 bases and the J segment 4 bases; nucleotides outside the gene matches: 9. From germline, CDR1 is GTSNPN and CDR2 SVGIG (reference sequence). The protocol was immunoSEQ multiplex PCR, while the TCRdb copy is restricted to in-frame clones and leaves out a portion. The sample has just under 70,000 clones, under 95% seen once. The sample was peripheral blood, taken in the second trimester of pregnancy. This chain joins TRBV30 and TRBJ2-5; 11 positions match TRBD2. This sequence originates from a female donor with multiple sclerosis, enrolled in a pregnancy study. The chain's CDR3 is CAWSWSSGGAGETQYF. Here the CDR3 DNA reads TGTGCCTGGAGTTGGAGTAGCGGGGGGGCCGGAGAGACCCAGTACTTC.